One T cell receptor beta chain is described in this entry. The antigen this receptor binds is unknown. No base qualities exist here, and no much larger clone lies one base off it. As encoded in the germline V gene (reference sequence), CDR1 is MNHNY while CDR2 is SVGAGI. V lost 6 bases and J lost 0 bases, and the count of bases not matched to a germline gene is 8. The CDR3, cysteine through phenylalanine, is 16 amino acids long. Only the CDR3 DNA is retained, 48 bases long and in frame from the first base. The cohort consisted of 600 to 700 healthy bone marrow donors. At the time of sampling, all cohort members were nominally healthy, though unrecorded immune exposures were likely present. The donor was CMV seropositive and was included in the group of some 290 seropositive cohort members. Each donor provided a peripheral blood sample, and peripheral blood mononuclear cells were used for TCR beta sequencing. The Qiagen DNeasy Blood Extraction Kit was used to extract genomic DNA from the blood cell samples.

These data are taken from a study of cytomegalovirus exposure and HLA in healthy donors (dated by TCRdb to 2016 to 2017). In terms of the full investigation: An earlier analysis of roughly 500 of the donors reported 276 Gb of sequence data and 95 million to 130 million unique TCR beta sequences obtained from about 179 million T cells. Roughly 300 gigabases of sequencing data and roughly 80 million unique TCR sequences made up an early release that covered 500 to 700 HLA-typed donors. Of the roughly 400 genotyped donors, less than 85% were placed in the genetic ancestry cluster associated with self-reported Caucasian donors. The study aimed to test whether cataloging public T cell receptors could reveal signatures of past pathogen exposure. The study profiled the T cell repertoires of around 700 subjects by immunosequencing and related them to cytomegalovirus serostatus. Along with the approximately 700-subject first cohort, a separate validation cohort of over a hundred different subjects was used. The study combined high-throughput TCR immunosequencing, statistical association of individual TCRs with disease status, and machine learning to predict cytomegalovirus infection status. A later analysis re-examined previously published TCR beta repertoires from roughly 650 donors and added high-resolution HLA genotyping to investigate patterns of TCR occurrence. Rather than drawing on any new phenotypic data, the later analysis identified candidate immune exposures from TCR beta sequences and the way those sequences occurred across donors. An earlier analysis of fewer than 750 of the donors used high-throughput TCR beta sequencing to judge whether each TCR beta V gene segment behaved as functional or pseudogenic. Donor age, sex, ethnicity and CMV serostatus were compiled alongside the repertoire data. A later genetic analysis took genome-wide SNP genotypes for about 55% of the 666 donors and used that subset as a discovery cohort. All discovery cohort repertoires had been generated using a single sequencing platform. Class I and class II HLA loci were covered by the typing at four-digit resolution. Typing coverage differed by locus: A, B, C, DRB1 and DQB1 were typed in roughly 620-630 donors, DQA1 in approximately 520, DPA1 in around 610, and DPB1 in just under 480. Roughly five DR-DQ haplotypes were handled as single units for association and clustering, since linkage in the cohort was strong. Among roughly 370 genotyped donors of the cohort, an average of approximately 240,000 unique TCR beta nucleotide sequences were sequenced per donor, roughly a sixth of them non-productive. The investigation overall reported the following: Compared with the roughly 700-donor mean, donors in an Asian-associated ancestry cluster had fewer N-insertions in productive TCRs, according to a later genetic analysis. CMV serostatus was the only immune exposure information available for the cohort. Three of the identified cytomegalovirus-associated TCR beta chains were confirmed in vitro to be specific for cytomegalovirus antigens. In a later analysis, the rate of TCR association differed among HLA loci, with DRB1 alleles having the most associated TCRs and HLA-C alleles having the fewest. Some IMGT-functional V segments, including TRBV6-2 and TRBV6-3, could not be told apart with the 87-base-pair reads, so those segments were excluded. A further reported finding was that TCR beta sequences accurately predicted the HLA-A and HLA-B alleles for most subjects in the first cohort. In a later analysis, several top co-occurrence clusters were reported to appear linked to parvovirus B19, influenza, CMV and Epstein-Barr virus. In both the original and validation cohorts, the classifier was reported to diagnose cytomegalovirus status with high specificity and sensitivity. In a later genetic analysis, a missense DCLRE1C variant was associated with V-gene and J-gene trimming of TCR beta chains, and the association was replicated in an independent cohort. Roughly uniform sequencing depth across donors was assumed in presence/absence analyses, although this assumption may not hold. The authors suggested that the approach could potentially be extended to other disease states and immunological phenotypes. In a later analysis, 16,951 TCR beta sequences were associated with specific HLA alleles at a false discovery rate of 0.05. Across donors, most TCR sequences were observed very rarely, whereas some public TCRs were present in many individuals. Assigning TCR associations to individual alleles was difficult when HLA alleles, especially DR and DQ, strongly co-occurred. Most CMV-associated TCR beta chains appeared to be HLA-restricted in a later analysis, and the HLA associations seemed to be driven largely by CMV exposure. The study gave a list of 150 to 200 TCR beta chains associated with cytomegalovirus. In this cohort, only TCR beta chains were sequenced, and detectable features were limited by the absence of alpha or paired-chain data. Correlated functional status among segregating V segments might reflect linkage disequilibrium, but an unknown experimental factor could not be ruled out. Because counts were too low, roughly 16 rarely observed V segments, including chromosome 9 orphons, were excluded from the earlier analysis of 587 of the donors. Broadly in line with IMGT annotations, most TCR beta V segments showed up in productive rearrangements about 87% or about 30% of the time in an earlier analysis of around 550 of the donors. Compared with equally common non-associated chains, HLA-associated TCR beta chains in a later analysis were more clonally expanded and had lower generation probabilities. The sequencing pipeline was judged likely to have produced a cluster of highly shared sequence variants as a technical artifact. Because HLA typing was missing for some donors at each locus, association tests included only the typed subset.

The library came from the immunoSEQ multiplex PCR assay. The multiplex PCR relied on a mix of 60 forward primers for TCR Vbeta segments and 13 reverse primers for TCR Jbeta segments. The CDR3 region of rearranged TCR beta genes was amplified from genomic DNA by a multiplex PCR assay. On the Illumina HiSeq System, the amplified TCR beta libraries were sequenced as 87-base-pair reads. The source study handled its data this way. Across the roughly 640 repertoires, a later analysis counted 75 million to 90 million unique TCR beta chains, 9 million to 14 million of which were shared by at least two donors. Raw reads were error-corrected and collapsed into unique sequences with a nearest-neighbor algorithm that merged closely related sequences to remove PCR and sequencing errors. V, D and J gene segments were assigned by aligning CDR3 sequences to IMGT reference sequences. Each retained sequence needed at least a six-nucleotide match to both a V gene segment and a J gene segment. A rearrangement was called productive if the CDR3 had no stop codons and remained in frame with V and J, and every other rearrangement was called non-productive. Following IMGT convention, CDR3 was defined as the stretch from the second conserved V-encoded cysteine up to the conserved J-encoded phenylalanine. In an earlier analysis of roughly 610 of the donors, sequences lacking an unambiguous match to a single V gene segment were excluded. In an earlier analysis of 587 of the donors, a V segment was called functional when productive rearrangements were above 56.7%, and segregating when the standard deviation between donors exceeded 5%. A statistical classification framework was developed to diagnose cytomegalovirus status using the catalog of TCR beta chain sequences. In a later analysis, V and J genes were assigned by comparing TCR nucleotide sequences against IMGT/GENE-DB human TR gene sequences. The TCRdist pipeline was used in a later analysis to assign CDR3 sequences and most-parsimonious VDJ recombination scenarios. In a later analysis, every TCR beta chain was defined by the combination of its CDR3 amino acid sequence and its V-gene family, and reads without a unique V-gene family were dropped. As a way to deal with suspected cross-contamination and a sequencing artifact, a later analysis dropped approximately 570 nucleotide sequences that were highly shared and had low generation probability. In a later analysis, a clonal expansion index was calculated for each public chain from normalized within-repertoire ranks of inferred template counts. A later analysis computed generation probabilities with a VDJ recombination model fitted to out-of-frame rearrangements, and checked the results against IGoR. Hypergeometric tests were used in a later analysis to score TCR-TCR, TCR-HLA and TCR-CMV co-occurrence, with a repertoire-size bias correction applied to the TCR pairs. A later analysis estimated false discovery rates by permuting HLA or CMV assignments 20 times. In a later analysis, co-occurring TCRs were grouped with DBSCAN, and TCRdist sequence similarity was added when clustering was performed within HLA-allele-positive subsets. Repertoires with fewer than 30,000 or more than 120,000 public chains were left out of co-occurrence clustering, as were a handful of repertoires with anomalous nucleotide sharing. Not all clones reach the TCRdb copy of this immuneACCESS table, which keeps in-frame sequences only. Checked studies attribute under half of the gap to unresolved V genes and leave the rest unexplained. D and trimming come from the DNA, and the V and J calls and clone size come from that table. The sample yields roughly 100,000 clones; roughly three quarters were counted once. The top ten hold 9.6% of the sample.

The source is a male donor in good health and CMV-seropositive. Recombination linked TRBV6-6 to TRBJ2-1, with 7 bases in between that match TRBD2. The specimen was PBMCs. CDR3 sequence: CASRGEGKSSYNEQFF. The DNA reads TGTGCCAGCAGGGGGGAGGGGAAGAGCTCCTACAATGAGCAGTTCTTC.